Listed below are T cell receptor beta chains from one sample, sequenced in a study of identical twins. TCRdb recomputed calls from the 5' RACE reads with MiXCR, one row per CDR3 protein. The sample comprises 400,000 to 650,000 distinct CDR3 sequences, approximately 22% of which are singletons, and about 0.91% rests with the top ten. Separately, the same data were catalogued under a study of T cells expressing NK-cell markers.

Material: CD4+ T cells sorted from blood. The source of these receptors is a woman under 30 in good health. Each CDR3 is given with its conserved first and last residue. The D gene is left open where the match is weak. Expanded clones get a size class; other rows say once, few or many, or leave the size out.

v_call	clone_size	d_call	j_call	cdr3_aa	cdr3_nt
TRBV7-2	NA	TRBD2	TRBJ2-3	CASSSAGGGDTQYF	TGTGCCAGCAGCTCGGCGGGAGGTGGAGATACGCAGTATTTT
TRBV5-1	few	NA	TRBJ2-3	CASSSFSITDTQYF	TGCGCCAGCAGCTCCTTCTCGATCACAGATACGCAGTATTTT
TRBV20-1	NA	TRBD1	TRBJ2-5	CSAKDRVFQTQYF	TGCAGTGCTAAGGACAGGGTTTTTCAGACCCAGTACTTC
TRBV20-1	few	NA	TRBJ2-3	CSARALTPDTQYF	TGCAGTGCTAGAGCCCTAACCCCTGATACGCAGTATTTT
TRBV12-3/TRBV12-4	NA	NA	TRBJ1-1	CASSLGPENTEAFF	TGTGCCAGCAGTTTAGGGCCGGAGAACACTGAAGCTTTCTTT
TRBV2	few	NA	TRBJ2-7	CASTLQNYEQYF	TGTGCCAGCACCCTACAGAACTACGAGCAGTACTTC
TRBV5-5	many	TRBD2	TRBJ2-5	CASSPGLAGYQETQYF	TGTGCCAGCAGCCCCGGACTAGCGGGGTACCAAGAGACCCAGTACTTC
TRBV6-5	NA	NA	TRBJ2-1	CASRDHKNEQFF	TGTGCCAGCAGGGACCATAAAAATGAGCAGTTCTTC
TRBV7-2	few	NA	TRBJ2-7	CASSRVISYEQYF	TGTGCCAGCAGCCGGGTGATCTCCTACGAGCAGTACTTC
TRBV6-1	few	NA	TRBJ2-2	CASTLNFNTGELFF	TGTGCCAGCACCCTCAACTTCAACACCGGGGAGCTGTTTTTT
TRBV9	few	TRBD2	TRBJ2-1	CASSTSGSYTEQFF	TGTGCCAGCAGTACTAGCGGCTCCTACACTGAGCAGTTCTTC
TRBV7-2	NA	TRBD2	TRBJ2-5	CASSLTSGLRGETQYF	TGTGCCAGCAGTTTAACTAGCGGGTTGAGGGGAGAGACCCAGTACTTC
TRBV15	few	NA	TRBJ2-7	CATSRDIYEQYF	TGTGCCACCAGCAGAGATATATACGAGCAGTACTTC
TRBV20-1	few	TRBD2	TRBJ2-1	CSASRSAGSNEQFF	TGCAGTGCTAGCCGTTCAGCGGGATCCAATGAGCAGTTCTTC
TRBV12-3/TRBV12-4	few	TRBD1	TRBJ1-2	CASSLRGQYGYTF	TGTGCCAGCAGTTTGAGGGGACAGTATGGCTACACCTTC
TRBV20-1	NA	NA	TRBJ1-6	CSATAQGTGSPLHF	TGCAGTGCCACGGCTCAGGGCACGGGTTCACCCCTCCACTTT
TRBV12-3/TRBV12-4	many	NA	TRBJ2-7	CASSLEAEAYEQYF	TGTGCCAGCAGCTTGGAAGCGGAGGCCTACGAGCAGTACTTC
TRBV6-5	many	NA	TRBJ2-7	CASSYSTRTVEQYF	TGTGCCAGCAGTTACTCGACCCGGACGGTCGAGCAGTACTTC
TRBV20-1	many	NA	TRBJ2-5	CSAGWLATLKETQYF	TGCAGTGCTGGCTGGCTAGCTACACTTAAAGAGACCCAGTACTTC
TRBV7-9	NA	TRBD2	TRBJ2-3	CASSPRTSGRAADTQYF	TGTGCCAGCAGCCCGAGGACTAGCGGGAGGGCAGCAGATACGCAGTATTTT
TRBV3-1	NA	NA	TRBJ2-5	CASSQRSSAQETQYF	TGTGCCAGCAGCCAACGATCTAGCGCACAAGAGACCCAGTACTTC
TRBV5-6	NA	NA	TRBJ2-1	CASSPDTLKKSRQFF	TGTGCCAGCAGCCCGGATACATTAAAGAAGAGCAGGCAGTTCTTC
TRBV7-2	NA	TRBD2	TRBJ2-1	CASSSTSGTTYNEQFF	TGTGCCAGCAGCTCAACCAGCGGGACCACGTACAATGAGCAGTTCTTC
TRBV4-2	few	NA	TRBJ2-1	CASSQLSSSVNEQFF	TGTGCCAGCAGCCAACTGTCTAGCTCCGTCAATGAGCAGTTCTTC
TRBV3-1	few	NA	TRBJ1-5	CASSQGWNQPQHF	TGTGCCAGCAGCCAAGGTTGGAATCAGCCCCAGCATTTT
TRBV12-3/TRBV12-4	NA	NA	TRBJ2-2	CASSVRTATGSCFF	NA
TRBV24-1	few	NA	TRBJ2-1	CATSDPTSWEQFF	TGTGCCACCAGTGACCCAACTAGCTGGGAGCAGTTCTTC
TRBV20-1	few	TRBD1	TRBJ1-1	CSAREMTGFWTEAFF	TGCAGTGCTAGAGAAATGACAGGGTTCTGGACTGAAGCTTTCTTT
TRBV20-1	NA	TRBD2	TRBJ2-3	CSARVAGESTDTQYF	TGCAGTGCTAGAGTCGCGGGGGAAAGCACAGATACGCAGTATTTT
TRBV5-1	many	NA	TRBJ1-6	CASSMDTYNSPLHF	TGCGCCAGCAGCATGGACACCTATAATTCACCCCTCCACTTT
TRBV29-1	many	NA	TRBJ2-5	CSIRLLQETQYF	TGCAGCATCCGACTATTACAAGAGACCCAGTACTTC
TRBV5-1	few	NA	TRBJ1-4	CASSLSGSNEKLFF	TGCGCCAGCAGCTTATCTGGGAGTAATGAAAAACTGTTTTTT
TRBV7-2	many	NA	TRBJ1-1	CASSSRAEAFF	TGTGCCAGCAGCTCGCGCGCTGAAGCTTTCTTT
TRBV2	NA	NA	TRBJ2-5	CASCYMGSETQYF	TGTGCCAGCTGCTACATGGGCTCAGAGACCCAGTACTTC
TRBV12-3/TRBV12-4	many	TRBD1	TRBJ1-2	CASSTGQAYGYTF	TGTGCCAGCAGCACGGGACAGGCCTATGGCTACACCTTC
TRBV7-2	few	TRBD1	TRBJ2-3	CASRSRGQGATDTQYF	TGTGCCAGCAGATCAAGGGGCCAGGGGGCTACAGATACGCAGTATTTT
TRBV5-6	many	NA	TRBJ2-3	CASSLTGRTDTQYF	TGTGCCAGCAGCTTAACAGGGAGGACAGATACGCAGTATTTT
TRBV12-3/TRBV12-4	NA	NA	TRBJ2-3	CASSFIEGRGGTDTQYF	TGTGCCAGCAGTTTTATTGAGGGCAGGGGAGGCACAGATACGCAGTATTTT
TRBV5-1	few	NA	TRBJ1-1	CASSLAGREYTEAFF	TGCGCCAGCAGCTTGGCCGGCAGGGAGTATACTGAAGCTTTCTTT
TRBV5-6	NA	NA	TRBJ2-7	CASSLRQLRSSYEQYF	TGTGCCAGCAGCTTGCGGCAGCTAAGGAGCTCCTACGAGCAGTACTTC
TRBV29-1	NA	TRBD1	TRBJ2-7	CSVGGTGVYEQYF	TGCAGCGTCGGTGGGACAGGAGTGTACGAGCAGTACTTC
TRBV29-1	NA	TRBD2	TRBJ2-7	CSVARLAGDEQYF	TGCAGCGTTGCCCGACTAGCGGGGGACGAGCAGTACTTC
TRBV20-1	NA	TRBD1	TRBJ1-2	CSVKSRDRGNHGYTF	TGCAGTGTTAAATCCCGGGACAGGGGAAACCATGGCTACACCTTC
TRBV25-1	NA	NA	TRBJ2-7	CASSGTPTYEQYF	TGTGCCAGCTCCGGGACACCGACCTACGAGCAGTACTTC
TRBV10-2	few	TRBD1	TRBJ1-5	CASSAYRDRGKISNQPQHF	TGCGCCAGCAGCGCATACCGGGACAGGGGGAAGATCAGCAATCAGCCCCAGCATTTT
TRBV20-1	NA	NA	TRBJ2-5	CSATLSGVQETQYF	TGCAGTGCTACCCTATCAGGGGTCCAAGAGACCCAGTACTTC
TRBV20-1	NA	TRBD1	TRBJ1-2	CSARTGGYGYTF	TGCAGTGCTAGGACAGGGGGCTATGGCTACACCTTC
TRBV5-1	NA	NA	TRBJ2-1	CASSGGLAHEQFF	TGCGCCAGCAGCGGGGGACTGGCCCATGAGCAGTTCTTC
TRBV9	NA	NA	TRBJ1-1	CASSQPPEPTEAFF	TGTGCCAGCAGCCAACCACCCGAACCCACTGAAGCTTTCTTT
TRBV20-1	few	NA	TRBJ1-5	CSAKVGGWSNQPQHF	TGCAGTGCCAAGGTCGGGGGGTGGAGCAATCAGCCCCAGCATTTT